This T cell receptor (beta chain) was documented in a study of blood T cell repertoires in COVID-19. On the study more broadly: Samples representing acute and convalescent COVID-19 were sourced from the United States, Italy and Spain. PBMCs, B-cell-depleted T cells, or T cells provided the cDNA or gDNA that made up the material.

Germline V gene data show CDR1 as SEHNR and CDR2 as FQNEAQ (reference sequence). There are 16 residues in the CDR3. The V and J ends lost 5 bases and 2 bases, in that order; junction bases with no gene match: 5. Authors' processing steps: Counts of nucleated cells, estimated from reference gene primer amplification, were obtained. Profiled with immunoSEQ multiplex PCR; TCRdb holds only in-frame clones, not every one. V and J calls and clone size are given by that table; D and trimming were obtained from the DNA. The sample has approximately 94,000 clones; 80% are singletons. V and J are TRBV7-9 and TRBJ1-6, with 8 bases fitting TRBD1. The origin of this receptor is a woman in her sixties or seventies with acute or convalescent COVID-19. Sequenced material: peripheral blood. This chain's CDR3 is CASSKGTGAYNSPLHF. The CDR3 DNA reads TGTGCCAGCAGCAAGGGGACAGGCGCCTATAATTCACCCCTCCACTTT.